The 28 T cell receptor beta chains below come from one sample, sequenced in a study of T cell clusters in autoimmune cytopenias. Each sample's input was approximately 270 ng genomic DNA, 30,000 to 45,000 genome equivalents. TRB rearrangements were amplified by touch-down multiplex PCR with mixed TRB-A/B primers. TCRdb re-called the multiplex PCR reads; every CDR3 protein appears as one record, without DNA. In total, the table holds thousands of distinct CDR3 sequences. These sequences were also reported in another study, on T cell repertoires in aging, cancer and after chemotherapy.

What was sequenced was peripheral blood. The receptor set was obtained from a human donor with an autoimmune cytopenia or autoimmune hepatitis (not recorded which).

The chain is built from TRBV12-3 or TRBV12-4 and TRBJ2-5; TCRdb gives TRBD1 as the D gene, but with no DNA this cannot be confirmed. CDR3 length: 15 amino acids. The CDR3 spells CASSLGTGTPETQYF.

CDR3 in amino acids: CASSLGDIRSYEQYF. This chain joins TRBV27 and TRBJ2-7; TCRdb selects TRBD1, and the lack of DNA leaves this call unchecked. CDR1 MNHEY and CDR2 SMNVEV come from the germline V gene (reference sequence). The CDR3 consists of 15 residues.

This clonotype is deemed medium-sized (0.01 to 0.1%) by its frequency. This chain joins TRBV7-9 and TRBJ2-1; without DNA, the TCRdb call of TRBD1 cannot be checked. This CDR3 has 13 residues. CDR1 and CDR2 from the germline V gene are SEHNR and FQNEAQ (reference sequence). CDR3 residues: CASSPYQGDEQFF.

The chain's CDR3 is CASSSGQTIQETQYF. The chain joins TRBV27 to TRBJ2-5; TCRdb returns TRBD1, unconfirmable since there is no DNA. Germline loops: CDR1 MNHEY, CDR2 SMNVEV (reference sequence). This CDR3 is built from 15 residues.

This clonotype registers medium-sized (0.01 to 0.1%) by frequency. The chain joins TRBV11-2 to TRBJ2-1; the TCRdb D gene call, TRBD2, has no DNA to confirm it. The CDR3 sequence is 15 residues long. Germline-derived CDR1 and CDR2 are SGHAT and FQNNGV. This CDR3 reads CASTPGTASYNEQFF. Full variable domain (remainder filled in from reference TRBV11-2 and TRBJ2-1): EAGVAQSPRYKIIEKRQSVAFWCNPISGHATLYWYQQILGQGPKLLIQFQNNGVVDDSQLPKDRFSAERLKGVDSTLKIQPAKLEDSAVYLCASTPGTASYNEQFFGPGTRLTVL.

The V gene is TRBV12-5, the J gene TRBJ2-4; TCRdb proposes TRBD1, but this gene call is untestable without DNA. Per the germline V gene, CDR1 is LGHNT and CDR2 is FRNRAP. The CDR3 has 13 residues. The CDR3: CASGTGLVDIQYF.

The chain is built from TRBV11-2 and TRBJ1-1; the TCRdb call, TRBD1, lacks DNA for checking. The germline V gene has CDR1 SGHAT and CDR2 FQNNGV. There are 16 residues in the CDR3. The CDR3 loop reads CASSSGLGAMNTEAFF.

The rearrangement links TRBV18 to TRBJ1-5. CDR3 size: 12 residues. The germline V gene has CDR1 KGHSH and CDR2 LQKENI. CDR3 residues: CASSGRNQPQHF.

V is TRBV10-3 and J is TRBJ1-1. This CDR3 is built from 12 residues. Germline CDR1 is ENHRY and CDR2 is SYGVKD. The CDR3 sequence: CAISEVKTKAFF.

The V call is TRBV12-3 or TRBV12-4, the J call TRBJ2-3; the TCRdb call, TRBD1, lacks DNA for checking. The CDR3 contains 16 residues. Here the CDR3 reads CASSFGDRGGTDTQYF.

Its frequency marks this clonotype as medium-sized. V is TRBV20-1 and J is TRBJ1-1. The CDR3 sequence is 14 residues long. Germline V gives CDR1 DFQATT, CDR2 SNEGSKA (reference sequence). The CDR3 loop reads CSARALGMNTEAFF.

This chain uses TRBV4-1 with TRBJ1-2; no DNA is available, so the TRBD1 call from TCRdb remains unchecked. There are 16 residues in the CDR3. Germline assignment: CDR1 MGHRA and CDR2 YSYEKL. The CDR3 loop reads CASSQDRGGSSYGYTF.

The CDR3 sequence is CASSEWGGNNGYTF. The chain joins TRBV6-1 to TRBJ1-2; the D call of TRBD1 rests on TCRdb alone, since no DNA is present to check it. Germline-derived CDR1 and CDR2 are MNHNS and SASEGT. The CDR3 extends over 14 amino acids.

V gene TRBV29-1 combines with J gene TRBJ2-3; TCRdb calls TRBD2, which cannot be checked without DNA. Looked up from germline, CDR1 is SQVTM and CDR2 is ANQGSEA. This CDR3 contains 18 residues. The CDR3 sequence: CSVEWIFGTSGSTDTQYF.

V and J are TRBV30 and TRBJ2-2; as DNA is missing, the TRBD2 call by TCRdb cannot be tested. The length of the CDR3 is 15 residues. Germline loops: CDR1 GTSNPN, CDR2 SVGIG (reference sequence). CDR3 in amino acids: CAWKNAGEGTGELFF.

Frequency places this clonotype as medium-sized. This chain links TRBV20-1 with TRBJ1-2. The CDR3 spans 15 residues. The germline V gene has CDR1 DFQATT and CDR2 SNEGSKA (reference sequence). CDR3 in amino acids: CSARDRGGPNYGYTF.

This sequence joins TRBV6-1 and TRBJ2-2; the D gene TCRdb calls, TRBD1, cannot be checked with no DNA. Germline V CDR1 and CDR2: MNHNS, SASEGT. CDR3 length: 14 residues. This CDR3 reads CASRRQGDTGELFF.

The genes are TRBV6-5 and TRBJ1-1; the TCRdb D gene call, TRBD1, has no DNA to confirm it. Germline lookup yields CDR1 MNHEY and CDR2 SVGAGI. The CDR3 totals 14 residues. CDR3 sequence: CASSRGQGNTEAFF.

By frequency, this clonotype is medium-sized. The J gene is TRBJ1-2, the V gene TRBV13; TCRdb's D call, TRBD1, is unchecked because there is no DNA. Germline assignment: CDR1 PRHDT and CDR2 FYEKMQ (reference sequence). This CDR3 region has 15 residues. The CDR3 spells CASSLVGGGNYGYTF.

The rearrangement uses TRBV6-5 and TRBJ1-2; without DNA, the TCRdb call of TRBD1 cannot be checked. The CDR3 has 14 residues. Per the germline V gene, CDR1 is MNHEY and CDR2 is SVGAGI. The CDR3 reads CASSVRLQGRGYTF.

The chain combines TRBV5-4 with TRBJ1-2; absent DNA, TCRdb's TRBD1 call cannot be checked. The CDR3 is made up of 17 amino acids. CDR1 SGHNT and CDR2 YYREEE come from the germline V gene (reference sequence). The CDR3 loop is CASSLKAGQGVNYGYTF.

The CDR3 here is CASSSLAGNTEAFF. This chain links TRBV7-9 with TRBJ1-1. CDR1 and CDR2 (germline): SEHNR, FQNEAQ (reference sequence). The length of the CDR3 is 14 residues.

The chain joins TRBV15 to TRBJ1-2; the TRBD1 assignment by TCRdb is unverifiable without DNA. Germline values: CDR1 LNHNV, CDR2 YYDKDF (reference sequence). CDR3 length: 16 amino acids. This chain's CDR3 is CATSRRASGTGEGYTF.

This chain links TRBV27 with TRBJ1-5; the D call of TRBD1 rests on TCRdb alone, since no DNA is present to check it. The CDR3 is 15 amino acids. Germline assignment: CDR1 MNHEY and CDR2 SMNVEV (reference sequence). Here the CDR3 reads CASSSVDRANQPQHF.

V is TRBV15 and J is TRBJ2-5; with no DNA, the TCRdb D assignment of TRBD1 cannot be verified. Germline assignment: CDR1 LNHNV and CDR2 YYDKDF (reference sequence). This CDR3 has 16 residues. Here the CDR3 reads CATSRDGTGGVETQYF.

This chain links TRBV25-1 with TRBJ1-5. The CDR3 runs to 17 residues. Germline V lookup: CDR1 MGHDK, CDR2 SYGVNS. This CDR3 is CASSESRGVGPNQPQHF.

The rearrangement links TRBV5-1 to TRBJ2-2; without DNA, the TCRdb call of TRBD1 cannot be checked. Germline CDR1 SGHRS, CDR2 YFSETQ. The CDR3 loop spans 16 amino acids. The CDR3 here is CASSLWAGSVTGELFF.

The chain is built from TRBV28 and TRBJ1-1; TCRdb names TRBD1, which stays unverified in the absence of DNA. This CDR3 has 17 amino acids. Germline CDR1 reads MDHEN; CDR2 reads SYDVKM. The CDR3: CASSMMRLTGLNTEAFF.